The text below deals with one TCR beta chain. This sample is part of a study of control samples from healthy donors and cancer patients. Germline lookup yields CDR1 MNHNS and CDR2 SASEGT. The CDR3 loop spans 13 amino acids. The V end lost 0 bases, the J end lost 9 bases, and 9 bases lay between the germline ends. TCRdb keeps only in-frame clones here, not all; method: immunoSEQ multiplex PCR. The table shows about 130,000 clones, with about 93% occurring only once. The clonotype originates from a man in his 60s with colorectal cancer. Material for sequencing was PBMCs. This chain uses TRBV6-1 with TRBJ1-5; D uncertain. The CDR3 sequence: CASSEAMGAPQHF. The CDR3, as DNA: TGTGCCAGCAGTGAAGCGATGGGAGCGCCCCAGCATTTT.